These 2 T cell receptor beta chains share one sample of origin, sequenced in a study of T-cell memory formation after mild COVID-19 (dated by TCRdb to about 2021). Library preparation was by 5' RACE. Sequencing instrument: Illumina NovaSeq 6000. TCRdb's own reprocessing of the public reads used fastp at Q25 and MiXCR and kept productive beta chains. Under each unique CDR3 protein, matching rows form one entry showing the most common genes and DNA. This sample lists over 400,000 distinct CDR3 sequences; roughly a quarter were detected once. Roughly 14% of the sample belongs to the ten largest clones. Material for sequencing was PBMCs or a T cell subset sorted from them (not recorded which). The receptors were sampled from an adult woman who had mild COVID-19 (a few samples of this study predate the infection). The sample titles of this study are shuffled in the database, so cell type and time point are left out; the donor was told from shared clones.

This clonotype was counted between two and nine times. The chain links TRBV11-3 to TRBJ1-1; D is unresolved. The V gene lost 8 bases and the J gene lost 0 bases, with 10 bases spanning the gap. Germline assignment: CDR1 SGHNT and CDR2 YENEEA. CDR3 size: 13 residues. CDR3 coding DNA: TGTGCCAGCGGCACAACCATGAACACTGAAGCTTTCTTT. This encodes CASGTTMNTEAFF. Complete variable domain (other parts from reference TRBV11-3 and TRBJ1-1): EAGVVQSPRYKIIEKKQPVAFWCNPISGHNTLYWYLQNLGQGPELLIRYENEEAVDDSQLPKDRFSAERLKGVDSTLKIQPAELGDSAVYLCASGTTMNTEAFFGQGTRLTVV.

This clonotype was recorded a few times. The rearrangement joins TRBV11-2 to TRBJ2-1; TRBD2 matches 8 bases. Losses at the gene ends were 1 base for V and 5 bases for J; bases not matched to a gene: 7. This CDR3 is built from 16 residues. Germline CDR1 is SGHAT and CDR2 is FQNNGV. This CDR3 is CASSLGTGGPNNEQFF. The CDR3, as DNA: TGTGCCAGCAGCTTAGGAACGGGGGGGCCAAACAATGAGCAGTTCTTC.